Reported below is one T cell receptor beta chain. The V gene end was trimmed by 1 base and the J gene end by 0 bases; junction bases not matched to a gene: 3. This CDR3 has 15 residues. Germline V gives CDR1 KGHSH, CDR2 LQKENI. The data were taken from a study of T cell changes during pregnancy in multiple sclerosis. Measured with immunoSEQ multiplex PCR; TCRdb has only the in-frame clones, and not every one. The sample shows 80,000 to 100,000 clones, roughly 91% of them seen only once. The clonotype originates from a female donor in good health, enrolled as a control in a pregnancy study. The chain is built from TRBV18 and TRBJ2-7, with 7 bases fitting TRBD2. This specimen was peripheral blood, taken after pregnancy. The CDR3 nucleotides read TGTGCCAGCTCACCACGGGCGGGGGTCTCCTACGAGCAGTACTTC. The encoded protein is CASSPRAGVSYEQYF.